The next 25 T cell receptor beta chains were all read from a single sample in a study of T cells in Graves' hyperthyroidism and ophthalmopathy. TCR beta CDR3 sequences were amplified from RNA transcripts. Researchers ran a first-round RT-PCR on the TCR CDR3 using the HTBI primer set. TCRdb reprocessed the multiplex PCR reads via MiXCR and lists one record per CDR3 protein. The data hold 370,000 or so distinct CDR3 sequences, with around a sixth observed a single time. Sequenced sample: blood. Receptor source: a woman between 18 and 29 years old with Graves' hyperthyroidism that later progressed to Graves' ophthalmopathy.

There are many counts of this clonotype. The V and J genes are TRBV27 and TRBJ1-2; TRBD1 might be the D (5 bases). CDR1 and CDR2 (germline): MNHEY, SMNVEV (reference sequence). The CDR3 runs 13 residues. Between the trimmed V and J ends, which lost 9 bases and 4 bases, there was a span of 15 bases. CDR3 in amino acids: CASRGSLGYGYTF. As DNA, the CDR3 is TGTGCCAGTCGGGGCAGCCTCGGCTATGGCTACACCTTC.

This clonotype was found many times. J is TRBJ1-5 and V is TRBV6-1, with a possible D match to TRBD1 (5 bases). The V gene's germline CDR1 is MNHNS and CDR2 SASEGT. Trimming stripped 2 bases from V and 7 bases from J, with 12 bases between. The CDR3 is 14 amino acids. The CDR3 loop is CASSESVGDQPQHF. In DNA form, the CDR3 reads TGTGCCAGCAGTGAATCGGTAGGGGACCAGCCCCAGCATTTT.

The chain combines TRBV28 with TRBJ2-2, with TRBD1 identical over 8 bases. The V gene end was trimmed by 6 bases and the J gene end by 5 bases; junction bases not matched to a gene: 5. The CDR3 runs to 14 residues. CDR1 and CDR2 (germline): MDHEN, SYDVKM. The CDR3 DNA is TGTGCCAGCAGACTCCGGACAGGGACCGGGGAGCTGTTTTTT. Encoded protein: CASRLRTGTGELFF.

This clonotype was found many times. CDR3 sequence reads: CSASSDRGINTIYF. The CDR3 nucleotides are TGCAGTGCTAGTTCCGACAGGGGTATAAACACCATATATTTT. This rearrangement joins TRBV20-1 to TRBJ1-3; 8 bases map to TRBD1. The V and J ends lost 3 bases and 6 bases, in that order; junction bases with no gene match: 7. The CDR3 is 14 amino acids. Germline V gene sequence: CDR1 DFQATT, CDR2 SNEGSKA (reference sequence).

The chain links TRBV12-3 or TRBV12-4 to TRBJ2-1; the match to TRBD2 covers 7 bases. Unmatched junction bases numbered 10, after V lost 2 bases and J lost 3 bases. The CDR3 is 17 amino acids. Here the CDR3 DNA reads TGTGCCAGCAGTTTAAGATGGGCTAGCGGAAACTACAATGAGCAGTTCTTC. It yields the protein CASSLRWASGNYNEQFF.

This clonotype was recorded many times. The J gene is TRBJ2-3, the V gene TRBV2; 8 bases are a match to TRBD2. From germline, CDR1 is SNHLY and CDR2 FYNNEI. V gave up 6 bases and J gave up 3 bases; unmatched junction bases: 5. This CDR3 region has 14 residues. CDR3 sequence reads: CASRGLGSTDTQYF. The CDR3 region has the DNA TGTGCCAGCAGGGGACTAGGTTCAACAGATACGCAGTATTTT.

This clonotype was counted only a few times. CDR3 nucleotide sequence: TGCAGTGCCATCTCTTATGGCTACACCTTC. Its translation: CSAISYGYTF. This rearrangement joins TRBV20-1 to TRBJ1-2; D is undetermined. The CDR3 runs 10 residues. Between the trimmed V and J ends, which lost 6 bases and 5 bases, there was a span of 7 bases. Per germline, CDR1 DFQATT and CDR2 SNEGSKA (reference sequence).

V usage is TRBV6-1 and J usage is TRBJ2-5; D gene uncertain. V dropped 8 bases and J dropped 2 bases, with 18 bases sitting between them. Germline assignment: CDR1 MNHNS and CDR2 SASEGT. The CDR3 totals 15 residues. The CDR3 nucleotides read TGTGCCAGCGACCTCCAAGCCTTGGAGCAAGAGACCCAGTACTTC. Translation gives CASDLQALEQETQYF.

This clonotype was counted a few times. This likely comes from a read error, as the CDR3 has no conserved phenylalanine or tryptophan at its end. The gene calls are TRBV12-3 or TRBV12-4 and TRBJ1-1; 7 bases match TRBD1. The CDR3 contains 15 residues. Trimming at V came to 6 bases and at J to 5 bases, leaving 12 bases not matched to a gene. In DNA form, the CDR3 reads TGTGCCAGCAGGCCCGGATCAACAGGGGTAACTGAAGCTTTCCTT. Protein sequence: CASRPGSTGVTEAFL.

The CDR3 sequence is CASSLWRGDADTQYF. As DNA, the CDR3 is TGTGCCAGCAGTTTATGGCGGGGGGATGCAGATACGCAGTATTTT. This rearrangement joins TRBV28 to TRBJ2-3; 8 bases are a match to TRBD2. J gave up 4 bases and V 0 bases, and 3 bases lay outside the gene matches. The CDR3 spans 15 residues. From germline, CDR1 is MDHEN and CDR2 SYDVKM.

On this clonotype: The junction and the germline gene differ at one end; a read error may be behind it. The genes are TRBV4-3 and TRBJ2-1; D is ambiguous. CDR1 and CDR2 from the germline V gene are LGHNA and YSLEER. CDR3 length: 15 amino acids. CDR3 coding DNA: TGCGCCAGCAGCCAAGAAAAGGGTTCCTCCAATGAGCAGTTCTTC. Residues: CASSQEKGSSNEQFF.

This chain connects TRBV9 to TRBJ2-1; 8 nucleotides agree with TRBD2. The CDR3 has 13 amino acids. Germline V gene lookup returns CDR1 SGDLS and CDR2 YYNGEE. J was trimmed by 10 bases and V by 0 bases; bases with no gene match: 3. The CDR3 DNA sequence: TGTGCCAGCAGCGTAGGGACTAGCAAGGAGCAGTTCTTC. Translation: CASSVGTSKEQFF.

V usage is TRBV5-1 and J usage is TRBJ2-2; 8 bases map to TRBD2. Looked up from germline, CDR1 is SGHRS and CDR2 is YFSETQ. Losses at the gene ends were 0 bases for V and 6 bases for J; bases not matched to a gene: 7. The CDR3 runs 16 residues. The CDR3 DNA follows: TGCGCCAGCAGCTTGGGACTAGCGATGCACGCCGGGGAGCTGTTTTTT. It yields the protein CASSLGLAMHAGELFF.

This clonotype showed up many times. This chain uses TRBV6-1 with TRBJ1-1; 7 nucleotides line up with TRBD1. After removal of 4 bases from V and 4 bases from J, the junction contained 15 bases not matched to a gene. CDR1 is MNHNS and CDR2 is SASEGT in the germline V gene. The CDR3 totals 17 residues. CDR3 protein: CASSGGPTGNLVTEAFF. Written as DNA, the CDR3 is TGTGCCAGCAGTGGGGGACCGACAGGGAATCTTGTCACTGAAGCTTTCTTT.

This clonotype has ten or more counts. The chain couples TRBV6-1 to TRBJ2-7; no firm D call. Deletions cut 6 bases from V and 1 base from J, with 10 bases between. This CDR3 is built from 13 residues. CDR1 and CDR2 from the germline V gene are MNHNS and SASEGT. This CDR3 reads CASSRRRSYEQYF. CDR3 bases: TGTGCCAGCAGCCGCCGGCGGTCCTACGAGCAGTACTTC.

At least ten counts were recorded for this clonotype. In DNA form, the CDR3 reads TGTGCCAGCAGTCGCCACGCGGACGGGAACACTGAAGCTTTCTTT. It translates to CASSRHADGNTEAFF. The V gene is TRBV12-3 or TRBV12-4, the J gene TRBJ1-1; no reliable D call. This CDR3 is built from 15 residues. Deletions cut 5 bases from V and 1 base from J, with 14 bases between.

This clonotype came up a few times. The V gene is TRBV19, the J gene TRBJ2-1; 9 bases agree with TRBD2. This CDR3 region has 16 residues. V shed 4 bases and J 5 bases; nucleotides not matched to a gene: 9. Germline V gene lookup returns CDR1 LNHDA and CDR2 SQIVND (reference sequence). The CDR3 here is CASSRTGTSRDNEQFF. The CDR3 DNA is TGTGCCAGTAGTAGAACCGGGACTAGCAGAGACAATGAGCAGTTCTTC.

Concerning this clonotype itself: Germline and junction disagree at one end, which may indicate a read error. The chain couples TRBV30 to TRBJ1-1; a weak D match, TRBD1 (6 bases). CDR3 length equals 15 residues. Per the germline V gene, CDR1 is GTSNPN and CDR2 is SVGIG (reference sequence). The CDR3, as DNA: TGTGCCTGGAGTGTGCGGACAGAATGGGGGGCTGAAGATTTCTTT. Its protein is CAWSVRTEWGAEDFF.

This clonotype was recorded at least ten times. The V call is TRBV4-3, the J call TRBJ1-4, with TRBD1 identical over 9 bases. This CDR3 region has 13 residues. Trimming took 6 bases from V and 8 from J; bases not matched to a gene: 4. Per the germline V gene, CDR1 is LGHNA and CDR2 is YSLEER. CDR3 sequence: CASSPDRGEKLFF. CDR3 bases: TGCGCCAGCAGTCCGGACAGGGGCGAAAAACTGTTTTTT.

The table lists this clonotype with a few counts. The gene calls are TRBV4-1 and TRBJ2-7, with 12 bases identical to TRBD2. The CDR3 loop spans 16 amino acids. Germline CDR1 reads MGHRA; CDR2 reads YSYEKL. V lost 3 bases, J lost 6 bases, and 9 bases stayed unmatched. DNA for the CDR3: TGCGCCAGCAGCCAGCTGACTAGCGGGAGACTCGGCGAGCAGTACTTC. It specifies CASSQLTSGRLGEQYF.

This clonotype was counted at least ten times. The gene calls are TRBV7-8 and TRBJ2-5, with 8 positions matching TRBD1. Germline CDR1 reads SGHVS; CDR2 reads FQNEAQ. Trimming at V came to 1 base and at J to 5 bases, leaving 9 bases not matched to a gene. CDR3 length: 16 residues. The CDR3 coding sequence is TGTGCCAGCAGCTTAGTCGGGACAGGCCCAATCGAGACCCAGTACTTC. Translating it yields CASSLVGTGPIETQYF.

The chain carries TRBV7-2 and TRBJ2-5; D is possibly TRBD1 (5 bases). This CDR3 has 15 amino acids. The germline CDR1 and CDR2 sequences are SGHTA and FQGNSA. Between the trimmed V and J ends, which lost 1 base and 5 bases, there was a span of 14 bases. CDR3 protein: CASSLEGLIYETQYF. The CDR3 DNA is TGTGCCAGCAGCTTAGAGGGGTTGATATACGAGACCCAGTACTTC.

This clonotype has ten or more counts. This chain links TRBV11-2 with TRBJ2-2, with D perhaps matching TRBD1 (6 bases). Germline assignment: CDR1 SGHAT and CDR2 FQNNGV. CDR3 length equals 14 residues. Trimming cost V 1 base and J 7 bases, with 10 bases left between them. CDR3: CASSLGQVDGELFF. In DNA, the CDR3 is TGTGCCAGCAGCTTAGGACAGGTGGACGGGGAGCTGTTTTTT.

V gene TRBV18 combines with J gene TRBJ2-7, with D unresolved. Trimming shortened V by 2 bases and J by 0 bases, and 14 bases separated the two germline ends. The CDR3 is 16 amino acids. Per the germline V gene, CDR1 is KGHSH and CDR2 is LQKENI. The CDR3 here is CASSPIALRRSYEQYF. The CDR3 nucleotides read TGTGCCAGCTCACCAATTGCCCTCCGGCGCTCCTACGAGCAGTACTTC. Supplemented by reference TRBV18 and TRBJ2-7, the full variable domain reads NAGVMQNPRHLVRRRGQEARLRCSPMKGHSHVYWYRQLPEEGLKFMVYLQKENIIDESGMPKERFSAEFPKEGPSILRIQQVVRGDSAAYFCASSPIALRRSYEQYFGPGTRLTVT.

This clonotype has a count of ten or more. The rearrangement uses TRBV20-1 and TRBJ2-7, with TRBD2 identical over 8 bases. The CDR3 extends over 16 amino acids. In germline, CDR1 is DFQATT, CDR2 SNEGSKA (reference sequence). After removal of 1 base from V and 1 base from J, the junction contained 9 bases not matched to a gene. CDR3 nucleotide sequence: TGCAGTGCTAGAGCCGGGAGCGGGAGTAGGTCCTACGAGCAGTACTTC. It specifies CSARAGSGSRSYEQYF.